Listed below are T cell receptor beta chains from one sample, sequenced in a study of response to subunit inactivated influenza vaccine. TCRdb analysed the RT-PCR reads with MiXCR anew, one entry per CDR3 protein. The sample lists hundreds of thousands of distinct CDR3 sequences; roughly 14% were seen once. The sequences come from PBMCs from blood, collected roughly 15 days before vaccination. These receptors were collected from a man in his forties or fifties who received an inactivated influenza vaccine. Both conserved end residues are part of each CDR3. The order of the fields is clone size, D gene, V gene, J gene, CDR3 DNA, CDR3 protein. The D gene is left open where the match is weak. Clone size is shown for a subset of rows, as once, few, many or a class of expanded clone.

clone_size: NA
d_call: NA
v_call: TRBV11-2
j_call: TRBJ1-6
cdr3_nt: TGTGCCAGCAGTTATTCGGGGTTACATAATTCACCCCTCCACTTT
cdr3_aa: CASSYSGLHNSPLHF

clone_size: few
d_call: TRBD2
v_call: TRBV28
j_call: TRBJ2-7
cdr3_nt: TGTGCGACCGTCCGCGGGGGATACGAGCAGTACTTC
cdr3_aa: CATVRGGYEQYF

clone_size: few
d_call: NA
v_call: TRBV3-1
j_call: TRBJ1-3
cdr3_nt: TGTGCCAGCAGCCAAGATCCGGGAGGTTCTGGAAACACCATATATTTT
cdr3_aa: CASSQDPGGSGNTIYF

clone_size: NA
d_call: TRBD2
v_call: TRBV12-3/TRBV12-4
j_call: TRBJ2-1
cdr3_nt: TGTGCCAGCAGTCTCTCCGCGGGGGGGACCTACAATGAGCAGTTCTTC
cdr3_aa: CASSLSAGGTYNEQFF

clone_size: NA
d_call: TRBD2
v_call: TRBV29-1
j_call: TRBJ2-1
cdr3_nt: TGCAGCGTTAGGACTAGCGGTCACAATGAGCAGTTCTTC
cdr3_aa: CSVRTSGHNEQFF

clone_size: few
d_call: NA
v_call: TRBV29-1
j_call: TRBJ2-3
cdr3_nt: TGCAGCGACCCGTCTTGGGGCGTCTTGGTTGGCGACACAGATACGCAGTATTTT
cdr3_aa: CSDPSWGVLVGDTDTQYF

clone_size: many
d_call: NA
v_call: TRBV5-6
j_call: TRBJ2-3
cdr3_nt: TGTGCCAGCAGCGGTGATCCAACAGATACGCAGTATTTT
cdr3_aa: CASSGDPTDTQYF

clone_size: few
d_call: TRBD2
v_call: TRBV4-3
j_call: TRBJ2-3
cdr3_nt: TGCGCCAGCAGCCAAGATCCGGGGGGGTCCCGGAATACGCAGTATTTT
cdr3_aa: CASSQDPGGSRNTQYF

clone_size: few
d_call: NA
v_call: TRBV6-1
j_call: TRBJ1-4
cdr3_nt: TGTGCCAGCACCGCCCCCCGGCCCGCAACTAATGAAAAACTGTTTTTT
cdr3_aa: CASTAPRPATNEKLFF

clone_size: NA
d_call: NA
v_call: TRBV5-4
j_call: TRBJ2-2
cdr3_nt: TGTGCCAGCAGCCCCTTAAGGGGGGCCGTCGGGGAGCTGTTTTTT
cdr3_aa: CASSPLRGAVGELFF

clone_size: few
d_call: NA
v_call: TRBV7-2
j_call: TRBJ1-2
cdr3_nt: TGTGCCAGCAGCTTTAGGGCCAGTCCAGGGAACTATGGCTACACCTTC
cdr3_aa: CASSFRASPGNYGYTF

clone_size: NA
d_call: TRBD1
v_call: TRBV29-1
j_call: TRBJ1-1
cdr3_nt: TGCAGCGTGGCGACAGGGGCGAACACTGAAGCTTTCTTT
cdr3_aa: CSVATGANTEAFF

clone_size: few
d_call: NA
v_call: TRBV2
j_call: TRBJ2-5
cdr3_nt: TGTGCTCTCATAACACAAGAGACCCAGTACTTC
cdr3_aa: CALITQETQYF

clone_size: few
d_call: NA
v_call: TRBV5-1
j_call: TRBJ1-2
cdr3_nt: TGCGCCAGCAGCTCGATCCAGGGTTTTTATGGCTACACCTTC
cdr3_aa: CASSSIQGFYGYTF

clone_size: NA
d_call: TRBD1
v_call: TRBV5-5
j_call: TRBJ2-7
cdr3_nt: TGTGCCAGCAGCGTACGCAGGGGGCCATCCGAGCAGTACTTC
cdr3_aa: CASSVRRGPSEQYF

clone_size: NA
d_call: TRBD1
v_call: TRBV7-6
j_call: TRBJ1-6
cdr3_nt: TGTGCCAGCAGCTTAGGTGGGACAGGGCTCACTCCCCTCCACTTT
cdr3_aa: CASSLGGTGLTPLHF

clone_size: few
d_call: NA
v_call: TRBV6-2/TRBV6-3
j_call: TRBJ2-4
cdr3_nt: TGTGCCAGCAGTTTCCCACAGGCAATGGCCAAAAACATTCAGTACTTC
cdr3_aa: CASSFPQAMAKNIQYF

clone_size: few
d_call: TRBD1
v_call: TRBV29-1
j_call: TRBJ2-7
cdr3_nt: TGCAGCGTGGCGCGGCAGGGGGCGGACGAGCAGTACTTC
cdr3_aa: CSVARQGADEQYF

clone_size: few
d_call: NA
v_call: TRBV5-1
j_call: TRBJ2-4
cdr3_nt: TGCGCCAGCAGCTTGGACGGGGGCGCGGGGGACATTCAGTACTTC
cdr3_aa: CASSLDGGAGDIQYF

clone_size: many
d_call: NA
v_call: TRBV15
j_call: TRBJ2-7
cdr3_nt: TGTGCCACCAGCAGAGATGACCCGGGAGAGGGGAATCTCTACGAGCAGTACTTC
cdr3_aa: CATSRDDPGEGNLYEQYF

clone_size: NA
d_call: NA
v_call: TRBV20-1
j_call: TRBJ2-7
cdr3_nt: TGCAGTGCTAGAGATTTTGGGGGCGTCTACGAGCAGTACTTC
cdr3_aa: CSARDFGGVYEQYF

clone_size: many
d_call: NA
v_call: TRBV4-3
j_call: TRBJ1-2
cdr3_nt: TGCGCCAGCAGCCAGACGCCTGAATATGGCTACACCTTC
cdr3_aa: CASSQTPEYGYTF

clone_size: NA
d_call: NA
v_call: TRBV20-1
j_call: TRBJ1-4
cdr3_nt: TGCAGTGTAGGTCAGCGAATAGAGAAACTGTTTTTT
cdr3_aa: CSVGQRIEKLFF

clone_size: NA
d_call: TRBD2
v_call: TRBV24-1
j_call: TRBJ2-1
cdr3_nt: TGTGCCACCAGTGATTTGGGGACTAGCGGGAGACTCAATGAGCAGTTCTTC
cdr3_aa: CATSDLGTSGRLNEQFF

clone_size: NA
d_call: NA
v_call: TRBV7-9
j_call: TRBJ2-1
cdr3_nt: TGTGCCAGCAGCGTCTCCTGGGCTTACAATGAGCAGTTCTTC
cdr3_aa: CASSVSWAYNEQFF

clone_size: few
d_call: TRBD1
v_call: TRBV6-1
j_call: TRBJ2-7
cdr3_nt: TGTGCCAGCAGACGGTGGGGACAGGGCCTCTACGAGCAGTACTTC
cdr3_aa: CASRRWGQGLYEQYF

clone_size: NA
d_call: TRBD2
v_call: TRBV6-2/TRBV6-3
j_call: TRBJ2-7
cdr3_nt: TGTGCCAGCAGTTTTCATGCGGGAGGGCGGAATCCCTACGAGCAGTACTTC
cdr3_aa: CASSFHAGGRNPYEQYF

clone_size: few
d_call: TRBD2
v_call: TRBV24-1
j_call: TRBJ2-1
cdr3_nt: TGTGCCACCAGTGCTATGGGACTAGCGGGGGGTAACAATGAGCAGTTCTTC
cdr3_aa: CATSAMGLAGGNNEQFF

clone_size: NA
d_call: NA
v_call: TRBV10-3
j_call: TRBJ2-4
cdr3_nt: TGTGCCATCAGTGATCCTCTACTGGTGGGGGAAGCGTACTTC
cdr3_aa: CAISDPLLVGEAYF

clone_size: NA
d_call: NA
v_call: TRBV4-2
j_call: TRBJ1-4
cdr3_nt: TGTGCCAGCAGCCAAGATCCGGCACAGAATGAAAAACTGTTTTTT
cdr3_aa: CASSQDPAQNEKLFF

clone_size: NA
d_call: NA
v_call: TRBV15
j_call: TRBJ2-3
cdr3_nt: TGTGCCACCAGCAGAGATCCCGCGGGATTTGGCACAGATACGCAGTATTTT
cdr3_aa: CATSRDPAGFGTDTQYF

clone_size: NA
d_call: NA
v_call: TRBV4-1
j_call: TRBJ2-5
cdr3_nt: TGCGCCAGCAGCCAAGACCCTAGCGAGAAGACCCAGTACTTC
cdr3_aa: CASSQDPSEKTQYF

clone_size: NA
d_call: NA
v_call: TRBV5-1
j_call: TRBJ2-7
cdr3_nt: TGCGCCAGCAGCCCGGGACCGGCGAACTACGAGCAGTACTTC
cdr3_aa: CASSPGPANYEQYF

clone_size: NA
d_call: NA
v_call: TRBV20-1
j_call: TRBJ2-2
cdr3_nt: TGCAGTGCTAGTCAGGGGGGGTACACCGGGGAGCTGTTTTTT
cdr3_aa: CSASQGGYTGELFF

clone_size: few
d_call: NA
v_call: TRBV12-3/TRBV12-4
j_call: TRBJ1-5
cdr3_nt: TGTGCCAGCAGTTTTGGAGGCCAACATCAGCCCCAGCATTTT
cdr3_aa: CASSFGGQHQPQHF